These 2 T cell receptor beta chains came from one sample sequenced in a study of Ad26.COV2.S vaccination and SARS-CoV-2 variants. Indicated treatment: about 20 received Ad26.COV2.S at low or high dose, single or two shots; about 5 received placebo; per-sample allocation not given. Each sample was drawn 63 days after the first injection (of vaccine or placebo). Repertoires were generated with immunoSEQ multiplex PCR, while TCRdb's copy carries only in-frame clones and drops some. Seen here are hundreds of thousands of clones, around 89% observed once, and the top ten hold about 1.5%. The sample here was peripheral blood, taken in a trial of Ad26.COV2.S vaccine versus placebo. The origin of the receptors is a person between 18 and 65 years old who received the Ad26.COV2.S COVID-19 vaccine or a placebo.

The V gene is TRBV7-9, the J gene TRBJ1-5; unclear D gene. Germline CDR1 is SEHNR and CDR2 is FQNEAQ (reference sequence). Trimming left V 7 bases short and J 5 bases short, with 12 bases between. The CDR3 sequence is 13 residues long. The CDR3 reads CASTKDGDQPQHF. CDR3 bases: TGTGCCAGCACCAAAGACGGGGATCAGCCCCAGCATTTT. Combining the CDR3 with reference TRBV7-9 and TRBJ1-5 gives the whole variable domain DTGVSQNPRHKITKRGQNVTFRCDPISEHNRLYWYRQTLGQGPEFLTYFQNEAQLEKSRLLSDRFSAERPKGSFSTLEIQRTEQGDSAMYLCASTKDGDQPQHFGDGTRLSIL.

This chain uses TRBV19 with TRBJ2-2; no firm D call. CDR1 is LNHDA and CDR2 is SQIVND in the germline V gene (reference sequence). The CDR3 runs 13 residues. V was clipped by 6 bases and J by 3 bases, with 8 bases between them. The CDR3 here is CASSGAYTGELFF. CDR3 nucleotide sequence: TGTGCCAGTAGCGGTGCGTACACCGGGGAGCTGTTTTTT.